One sample yielded the 21 T cell receptor beta chains listed below, sequenced in a study of T cells in Graves' hyperthyroidism and ophthalmopathy. RNA transcripts yielded amplified TCR beta CDR3 regions. Researchers ran a first-round RT-PCR on the TCR CDR3 using the HTBI primer set. MiXCR, applied by TCRdb to the multiplex PCR reads, yields one record per CDR3 protein. The table lists about 270,000 distinct CDR3 sequences, less than 30% of them singletons. The material sequenced was blood. The receptors originated from a middle-aged man with Graves' hyperthyroidism that later progressed to Graves' ophthalmopathy.

This clonotype has a count of ten or more. CDR3 in DNA: TGTGCCAGCACCTTTGGACAGTCGGGGCCCCAGCATTTT. Translation: CASTFGQSGPQHF. The chain employs TRBV12-3 or TRBV12-4 and TRBJ1-5; TRBD1 might be the D (6 bases). The V gene lost 7 bases and the J gene lost 9 bases, with 16 bases spanning the gap. This CDR3 region has 13 residues.

This clonotype showed up many times. The gene calls are TRBV20-1 and TRBJ1-2, with 10 nucleotides matching TRBD1. The CDR3 has 14 amino acids. CDR1 and CDR2 (germline): DFQATT, SNEGSKA (reference sequence). In DNA, the CDR3 is TGCGGTGGCGGGGACAGGGGACAAGGATATGGCTACACCTTC. It specifies CGGGDRGQGYGYTF.

This clonotype was seen ten or more times. J is TRBJ2-2 and V is TRBV30; D tentatively fits TRBD1 or TRBD2 (6 bases each). The CDR3 is 15 residues long. Trimming pared 2 bases from V and 4 bases from J, leaving 14 bases between. Germline values: CDR1 GTSNPN, CDR2 SVGIG (reference sequence). The CDR3, as DNA: TGTGCCTGGAGTAGAGGGGGGACGGGCACCGGGGAGCTGTTTTTT. Translated: CAWSRGGTGTGELFF. The full variable domain, its missing parts supplied by reference TRBV30 and TRBJ2-2, is SQTIHQWPATLVQPVGSPLSLECTVEGTSNPNLYWYRQAAGRGLQLLFYSVGIGQISSEVPQNLSASRPQDRQFILSSKKLLLSDSGFYLCAWSRGGTGTGELFFGEGSRLTVL.

This clonotype was seen ten or more times. V usage is TRBV10-1 and J usage is TRBJ2-6; D is perhaps TRBD2 (6 bases). Trimming took off 5 bases at V and 4 bases at J, with 9 bases between the two ends. CDR1 and CDR2 (germline): WNHNN, SYGVQD (reference sequence). The CDR3 is 14 residues long. The CDR3 DNA sequence: TGCGCCAGCAGTAATGGAGGGGGGGCCAACGTCCTGACTTTC. It codes for CASSNGGGANVLTF.

A single count supports this clonotype. The CDR3 loop is CASSFTGIANTGELFF. The CDR3 DNA follows: TGCGCCAGCAGCTTTACAGGGATTGCGAACACCGGGGAGCTGTTTTTT. The chain has TRBV5-1 and TRBJ2-2; D might be TRBD1 (6 bases). This CDR3 comprises 16 residues. Trimming took off 2 bases at V and 0 bases at J, with 11 bases between the two ends. Germline CDR1 and CDR2: SGHRS and YFSETQ.

This clonotype was counted ten times or more. V usage is TRBV20-1 and J usage is TRBJ2-7; 9 bases are a match to TRBD1. The CDR3 is 13 residues long. Germline V gene data show CDR1 as DFQATT and CDR2 as SNEGSKA (reference sequence). CDR3 amino acids: CSAAGTGRYEQYF. DNA for the CDR3: TGCAGCGCAGCCGGGACAGGGAGGTACGAGCAGTACTTC.

There are many counts of this clonotype. The V and J genes are TRBV6-2 or TRBV6-3 and TRBJ1-5; weak D call: TRBD1 (5 bases). V lost 6 bases and J 3 bases, leaving 18 bases between the germline ends. The CDR3 sequence is 16 residues long. Germline V gene data show CDR1 as MNHEY and CDR2 as SVGEGT. CDR3 sequence reads: CASRRTGTDLNQPQHF. CDR3 coding DNA: TGTGCCAGCAGACGAACTGGGACGGATCTCAATCAGCCCCAGCATTTT.

This clonotype was found many times. The chain is built from TRBV29-1 and TRBJ2-5, with 7 bases fitting TRBD1. CDR1 SQVTM and CDR2 ANQGSEA come from the germline V gene. J was trimmed by 3 bases and V by 2 bases; bases with no gene match: 3. The CDR3 sequence is 13 residues long. CDR3 coding DNA: TGCAGCGTTGAAAGGGACAGCAAAGAGACCCAGTACTTC. This codes for CSVERDSKETQYF.

V and J are TRBV28 and TRBJ1-1; D unresolved. The V gene lost 3 bases and the J gene lost 10 bases, with 15 bases spanning the gap. CDR1 is MDHEN, CDR2 SYDVKM, per germline. This CDR3 contains 13 residues. The CDR3 region has the DNA TGTGCCAGCAGTTTTGCGGTTGGGCGCGGAGCTTTCTTT. As protein: CASSFAVGRGAFF.

In its sample, this clonotype was seen many times. The chain links TRBV20-1 to TRBJ1-1, with D possibly matching TRBD1 (6 bases). CDR3 size: 14 residues. The germline CDR1 and CDR2 sequences are DFQATT and SNEGSKA (reference sequence). The V end lost 0 bases, the J end lost 6 bases, and 14 bases lay between the germline ends. The chain's CDR3 is CSARDQQGVAEAFF. DNA of the CDR3: TGCAGTGCTAGAGACCAACAGGGAGTCGCTGAAGCTTTCTTT.

The rearrangement uses TRBV24-1 and TRBJ1-1; D ambiguous. V was clipped by 5 bases and J by 4 bases, with 10 bases between them. CDR3 length: 13 amino acids. The germline gives CDR1 KGHDR, CDR2 SFDVKD. DNA of the CDR3: TGTGCCACCAGTGTGACGGGAGGCACTGAAGCTTTCTTT. It encodes CATSVTGGTEAFF.

This clonotype was counted at least ten times. This rearrangement joins TRBV20-1 to TRBJ1-1, with D possibly TRBD1 on 5 matching bases. Germline V lookup: CDR1 DFQATT, CDR2 SNEGSKA (reference sequence). The V and J ends lost 5 bases and 1 base respectively, with 8 bases between them. The CDR3 runs 12 residues. The CDR3 sequence is CSAGGANTEAFF. The CDR3 nucleotides are TGCAGTGCTGGGGGAGCGAACACTGAAGCTTTCTTT.

This rearrangement joins TRBV25-1 to TRBJ1-3; no clear D. Germline CDR1 reads MGHDK; CDR2 reads SYGVNS. The CDR3 extends over 14 amino acids. The V end lost 3 bases, the J end lost 4 bases, and 10 bases lay between the germline ends. Here the CDR3 reads CASSERGWGNTIYF. As DNA, the CDR3 is TGTGCCAGCAGTGAGCGGGGATGGGGAAACACCATATATTTT.

This clonotype was found many times. The chain employs TRBV2 and TRBJ1-1; D unclear. V was shortened by 3 bases and J by 4 bases, with 6 bases between the two germline ends. In germline, CDR1 is SNHLY, CDR2 FYNNEI. This CDR3 contains 12 residues. This CDR3 reads CASSDLATEAFF. The CDR3, as DNA: TGTGCCAGCAGTGATTTAGCCACTGAAGCTTTCTTT.

This clonotype has at least ten counts. This rearrangement joins TRBV18 to TRBJ1-1, with 7 nucleotides matching TRBD1. V was clipped by 0 bases and J by 0 bases; unmatched bases: 1. Germline V gene data show CDR1 as KGHSH and CDR2 as LQKENI. The CDR3 is 15 residues long. The DNA of the CDR3 is TGTGCCAGCTCACCACCGGGGACAGTGAACACTGAAGCTTTCTTT. Amino acids: CASSPPGTVNTEAFF.

The gene calls are TRBV11-2 and TRBJ1-2; D ambiguous. Between the trimmed V and J ends, which lost 0 bases and 4 bases, there was a span of 15 bases. CDR3 length: 16 amino acids. Germline lookup yields CDR1 SGHAT and CDR2 FQNNGV. This chain's CDR3 is CASSLDLRSRPYGYTF. The CDR3 DNA reads as TGTGCCAGCAGCTTAGATTTGAGGTCCCGGCCCTATGGCTACACCTTC. The variable domain in full, completed from reference TRBV11-2 and TRBJ1-2, reads EAGVAQSPRYKIIEKRQSVAFWCNPISGHATLYWYQQILGQGPKLLIQFQNNGVVDDSQLPKDRFSAERLKGVDSTLKIQPAKLEDSAVYLCASSLDLRSRPYGYTFGSGTRLTVV.

V is TRBV6-1 and J is TRBJ2-5, with 10 bases that match TRBD1. CDR3 length equals 15 residues. V lost 1 base, J lost 4 bases, and 3 bases stayed unmatched. Germline V CDR1 and CDR2: MNHNS, SASEGT. In DNA, the CDR3 is TGTGCCAGCAGTGAAGTCCGGACAGGGGGAGAGACCCAGTACTTC. Translating it yields CASSEVRTGGETQYF.

This clonotype occurred many times. V usage is TRBV6-5 and J usage is TRBJ1-1, with TRBD1 as a possible D gene (5 bases). This CDR3 has 16 amino acids. CDR1 and CDR2 (germline): MNHEY, SVGAGI. V lost 2 bases and J lost 5, with 18 bases in between. The CDR3 loop reads CASSYDSGQKLTEAFF. CDR3 in DNA: TGTGCCAGCAGTTACGATTCAGGGCAGAAATTGACTGAAGCTTTCTTT.

This clonotype was recorded many times. V gene TRBV7-8 combines with J gene TRBJ1-6, with 9 nucleotides matching TRBD1. This CDR3 region has 21 residues. From germline, CDR1 is SGHVS and CDR2 FQNEAQ. The V segment lost 5 bases and the J segment 5 bases; nucleotides outside the gene matches: 22. This CDR3 is CASSPKGQGSEALSHNSPLHF. CDR3 bases: TGTGCCAGCAGCCCAAAAGGACAGGGGTCTGAAGCCCTTTCGCATAATTCACCCCTCCACTTT.

The chain links TRBV12-3 or TRBV12-4 to TRBJ2-5, with D unresolved. There are 13 residues in the CDR3. Trimming removed 3 bases at V and 2 bases at J, with 7 bases between. The DNA of the CDR3 is TGTGCCAGCAGTTTTGCAGCACAAGAGACCCAGTACTTC. This encodes CASSFAAQETQYF.

The sample holds many counts of this clonotype. The rearrangement links TRBV4-1 to TRBJ1-1, with 7 bases lining up with TRBD1. The CDR3 loop spans 17 amino acids. The trim removed 1 base at V and 6 bases at J, leaving 14 bases unmatched. Germline loops: CDR1 MGHRA, CDR2 YSYEKL. This chain's CDR3 is CASSQAPGQKYLAEAFF. The CDR3 DNA sequence: TGCGCCAGCAGCCAAGCACCGGGACAGAAGTACCTCGCTGAAGCTTTCTTT.